This T cell receptor beta chain was found in a study of T cell responses to AZD1222 COVID-19 vaccine (dated by TCRdb to the early 2020s). Context from the whole study: AZD1222 recipients whose second dose came at about 4 weeks and those whose second dose came at about 12 weeks were combined into one group, since spike-specific TCR depth and breadth did not differ between the two schedules. A total of 233 trial participants underwent TCR sequencing, of whom roughly 210 had received two doses of AZD1222 and 26 had received two doses of the MenACWY control vaccine. Trial participants were enrolled into age subgroups of 18-55, 56-69 and 70-plus years, which contained around 140, 26 and 57 TCR-sequenced participants, respectively.

Points the paper makes about the study in general: Conclusions about previously exposed vaccinees were limited because only 6 or 7 AZD1222 recipients were SARS-CoV-2 seropositive at baseline. Because no samples from the day 14 peak response were available, repertoires could be characterized only after the peak T cell response. After two AZD1222 doses, spike-specific TCR breadth and depth were significantly higher than at day 0 and than in MenACWY recipients. In the small 56-69-year group, the increase in depth fell short of significance, most likely because of low power. Participants were mostly white British and included more females than males, and it was suggested by the authors that clonal diversity may have been underestimated. The vaccine-associated CD4 TCRs covered the entire spike protein, and the dominant responses fell in regions 160-218 and 743-854. Epitopes outside the regions mutated in the B.1.351 and B.1.1.7 variants were reportedly recognized by nearly half of the unique spike-specific TCRs.

On this clone: The clone's antigen remains unknown. There are no base qualities to consult, and no much larger clone falls within one base.

The meaning of the sample's time point label: baseline before first vaccination. Vaccinee samples came from UK trials COV001 and COV002, including a single-blind randomized controlled phase 2/3 trial of AZD1222 (ChAdOx1 nCoV-19) in healthy adults. For TCRbeta chain sequencing, PBMC samples were collected from trial participants at day 0 and at day 28 after the second dose. The CDR3 regions of human TCRbeta chains were subjected to immunosequencing. Per the authors' processing: Repertoire TCRs were matched against a reference library of SARS-CoV-2-specific TCRs generated with the MIRA antigen-specificity platform. Breadth was defined as the fraction of unique TCRs that were SARS-CoV-2-associated, and depth was defined as the fraction of total T cells that were SARS-CoV-2-associated. Using the MIRA data, every spike-specific TCR was mapped to the spike region that the TCR reacted to and assigned to either a CD4 or a CD8 class. Log10-transformed breadth and depth values were compared by one-way ANOVA with Sidak's multiple comparisons tests. TCRdb holds this immuneACCESS table with in-frame rearrangements only. Some clones are missing; in checked studies, unresolved V genes explain under half, and the rest has no known cause. V and J calls and clone size come straight from that table; D and trimming were deduced from the DNA. In all, the sample holds tens of thousands of clones, and about 89% of those were seen once. 2% to 3% of the sample is taken by the ten largest.

Source: peripheral blood, taken on day 0 of AZD1222 vaccination. This TCR was recovered from an adult in good health.

The CDR3 protein: CASSYRTEDGYTF. The nucleotide sequence reads TGTGCCAGCAGTTACCGGACTGAGGATGGCTACACCTTC. The chain couples TRBV6-2 or TRBV6-3 to TRBJ1-2, with the D gene not confidently named. V lost 2 bases and J lost 6 bases; the stretch between them is 10 bases long. The CDR3 starts with the cysteine, ends with the phenylalanine, and has 13 residues. The CDR3 DNA has 39 bases and is translated from base 1. CDR1 and CDR2 (MNHEY, SVGEGT) derive from the germline V gene.